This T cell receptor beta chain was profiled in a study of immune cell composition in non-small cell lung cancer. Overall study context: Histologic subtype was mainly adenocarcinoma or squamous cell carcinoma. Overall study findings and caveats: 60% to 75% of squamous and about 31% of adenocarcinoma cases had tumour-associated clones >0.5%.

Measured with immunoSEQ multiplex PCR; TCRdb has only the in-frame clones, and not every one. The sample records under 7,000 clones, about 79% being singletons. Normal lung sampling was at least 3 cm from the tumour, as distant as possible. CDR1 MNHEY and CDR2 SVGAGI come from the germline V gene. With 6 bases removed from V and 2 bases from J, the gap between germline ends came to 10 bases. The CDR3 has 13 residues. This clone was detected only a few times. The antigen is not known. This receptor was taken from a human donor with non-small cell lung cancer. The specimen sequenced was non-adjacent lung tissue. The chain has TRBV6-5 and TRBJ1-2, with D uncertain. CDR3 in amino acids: CASRLDGNYGYTF. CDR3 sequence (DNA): TGTGCCAGCAGACTAGACGGGAACTATGGCTACACCTTC.